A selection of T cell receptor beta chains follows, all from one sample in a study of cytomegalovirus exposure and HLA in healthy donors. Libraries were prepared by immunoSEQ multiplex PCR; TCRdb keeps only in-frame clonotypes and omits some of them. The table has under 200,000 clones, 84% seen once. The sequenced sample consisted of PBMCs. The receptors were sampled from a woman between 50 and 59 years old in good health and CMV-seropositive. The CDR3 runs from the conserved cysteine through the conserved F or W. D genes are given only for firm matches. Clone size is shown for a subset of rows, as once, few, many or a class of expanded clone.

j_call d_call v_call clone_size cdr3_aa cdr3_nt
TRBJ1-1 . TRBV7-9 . CASSFSAGRQNPEAFF TGTGCCAGCAGCTTCAGCGCAGGCCGACAGAATCCTGAAGCTTTCTTT
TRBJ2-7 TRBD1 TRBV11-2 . CASSLDLGQGRREQYF TGTGCCAGCAGCTTAGATCTAGGACAGGGGCGGCGGGAGCAGTACTTC
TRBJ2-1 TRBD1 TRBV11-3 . CASSSRQGSYNEQFF TGTGCCAGCAGCTCCAGACAGGGGTCCTACAATGAGCAGTTCTTC
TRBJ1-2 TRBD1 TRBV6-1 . CATTGTDFYGYTF TGTGCCACCACCGGGACAGACTTCTATGGCTACACCTTC
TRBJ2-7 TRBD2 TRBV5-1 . CASSLAGTSYEQYF TGCGCCAGCAGCTTGGCCGGGACTAGCTACGAGCAGTACTTC
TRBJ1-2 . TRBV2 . CASLTPSGVNYGYTF TGTGCCAGCCTTACCCCAAGCGGGGTTAACTATGGCTACACCTTC
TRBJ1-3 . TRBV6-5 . CASSYSRGPGNTIYF TGTGCCAGCAGTTACTCGCGAGGGCCTGGAAACACCATATATTTT
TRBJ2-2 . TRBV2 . CASSEYPFGELFF TGTGCCAGCAGTGAATATCCGTTCGGGGAGCTGTTTTTT
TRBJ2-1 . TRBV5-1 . CASSFSYEQFF TGCGCCAGCAGCTTTAGCTATGAGCAGTTCTTC
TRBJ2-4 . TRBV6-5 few CASSYMGGAVNIQYF TGTGCCAGCAGTTACATGGGGGGGGCGGTAAACATTCAGTACTTC
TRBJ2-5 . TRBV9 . CASSVAADQETQYF TGTGCCAGCAGCGTAGCGGCGGACCAAGAGACCCAGTACTTC
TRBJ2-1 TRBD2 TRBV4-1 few CASSGTSLYNEQFF TGCGCCAGCAGCGGGACTAGCTTATACAATGAGCAGTTCTTC
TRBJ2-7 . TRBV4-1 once CASSQVGTATVGYEQYF TGCGCCAGCAGCCAAGTGGGAACGGCGACAGTGGGCTACGAGCAGTACTTC
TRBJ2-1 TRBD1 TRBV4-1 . CASSQDRGTGFNEQFF TGCGCCAGCAGCCAAGATAGGGGGACAGGGTTTAATGAGCAGTTCTTC
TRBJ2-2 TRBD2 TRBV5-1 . CASSLAPSGDTQYANTGELFF TGCGCCAGCAGCTTGGCCCCTAGCGGGGATACCCAATATGCGAACACCGGGGAGCTGTTTTTT
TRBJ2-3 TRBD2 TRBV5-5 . CASSLREGDTQYF TGTGCCAGCAGCTTGAGGGAGGGGGATACGCAGTATTTT
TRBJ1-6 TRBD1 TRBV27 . CASRPGTGHNSPLHF TGTGCCAGCAGGCCCGGGACAGGCCATAATTCACCCCTCCACTTT
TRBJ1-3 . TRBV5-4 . CASSRKMGRGAPGNTIYF TGTGCCAGCAGCCGAAAGATGGGGCGGGGGGCTCCTGGAAACACCATATATTTT
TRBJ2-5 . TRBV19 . CASSIQGGGETQYF TGTGCCAGTAGTATACAGGGAGGGGGGGAGACCCAGTACTTC
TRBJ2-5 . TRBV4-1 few CASSQEDRPQETQYF TGCGCCAGCAGCCAAGAAGACAGGCCCCAAGAGACCCAGTACTTC
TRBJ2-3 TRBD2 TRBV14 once CASSQSLGGDPEHTDTQYF TGTGCCAGCAGCCAATCTCTGGGGGGGGACCCAGAGCACACAGATACGCAGTATTTT
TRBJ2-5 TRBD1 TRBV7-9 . CASSFRGLEETQYF TGTGCCAGCAGCTTTAGGGGGCTGGAGGAGACCCAGTACTTC
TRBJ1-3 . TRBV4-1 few CASSQDGGPTGNTIYF TGCGCCAGCAGCCAAGATGGCGGTCCTACTGGAAACACCATATATTTT
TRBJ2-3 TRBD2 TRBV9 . CASSAGLAADTQYF TGTGCCAGCAGCGCGGGACTAGCCGCAGATACGCAGTATTTT
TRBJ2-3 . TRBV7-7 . CASSLAGTSTDTQYF TGTGCTAGCAGCTTAGCTGGCACAAGCACAGATACGCAGTATTTT
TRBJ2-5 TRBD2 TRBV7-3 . CASSLGGGASETQYF TGTGCCAGCAGCTTAGGCGGGGGGGCCTCAGAGACCCAGTACTTC
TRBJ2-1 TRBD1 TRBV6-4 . CASSEGTGGNEQFF TGTGCCAGCAGTGAAGGGACAGGTGGAAATGAGCAGTTCTTC
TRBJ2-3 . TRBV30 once CAWSLGGTDTQYF TGTGCCTGGAGTTTAGGGGGAACAGATACGCAGTATTTT
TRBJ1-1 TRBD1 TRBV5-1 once CASSLPGQGKGTEAFF TGCGCCAGCAGCTTACCGGGACAGGGTAAGGGCACTGAAGCTTTCTTT
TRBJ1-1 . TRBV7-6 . CASSLGGTNTEAFF TGTGCCAGCAGCTTGGGAGGGACGAACACTGAAGCTTTCTTT
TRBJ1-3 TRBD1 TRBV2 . CASSAGQRGNTIYF TGTGCCAGCAGTGCGGGACAGCGAGGAAACACCATATATTTT
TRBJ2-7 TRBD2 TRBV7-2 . CASSSGLAGAFPPYEQYF TGTGCCAGCAGCTCGGGACTAGCGGGGGCCTTCCCACCCTACGAGCAGTACTTC
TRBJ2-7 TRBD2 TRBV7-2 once CASSLGGGKAYEQYF TGTGCCAGCAGCTTAGGGGGGGGGAAGGCCTACGAGCAGTACTTC
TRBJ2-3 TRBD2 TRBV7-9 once CASSQLAGVEGTDTQYF TGTGCCAGCAGCCAACTAGCGGGGGTAGAGGGCACAGATACGCAGTATTTT
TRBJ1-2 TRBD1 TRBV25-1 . CASSIGQANYGYTF TGTGCCAGCTCAATTGGACAGGCTAACTATGGCTACACCTTC
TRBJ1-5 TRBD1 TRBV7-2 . CASSLAGDSYQPQHF TGTGCCAGCAGCTTAGCAGGGGACAGTTATCAGCCCCAGCATTTT
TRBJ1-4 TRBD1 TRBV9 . CASSYGQGASTNEKLFF TGTGCCAGCAGCTACGGACAGGGGGCTAGCACTAATGAAAAACTGTTTTTT
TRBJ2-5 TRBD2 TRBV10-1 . CASSDASSGQETQYF TGCGCCAGCAGTGACGCGTCTAGCGGGCAAGAGACCCAGTACTTC
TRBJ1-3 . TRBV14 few CASRVHSSGNTIYF TGTGCCAGCAGGGTACACAGCTCTGGAAACACCATATATTTT
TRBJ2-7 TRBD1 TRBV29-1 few CSVYTDRGHIYEQYF TGCAGCGTTTACACGGACAGGGGGCATATATACGAGCAGTACTTC
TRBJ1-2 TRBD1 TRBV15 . CATSRGGTGANYGYTF TGTGCCACCAGCAGAGGGGGGACAGGAGCTAACTATGGCTACACCTTC
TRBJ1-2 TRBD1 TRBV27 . CASSPMGQGNYGYTF TGTGCCAGCAGTCCTATGGGACAGGGGAACTATGGCTACACCTTC
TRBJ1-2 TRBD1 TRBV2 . CASSTGGNYGYTF TGTGCCAGCAGCACAGGGGGGAACTATGGCTACACCTTC
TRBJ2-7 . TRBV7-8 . CASSLTLGLYGYEQYF TGTGCCAGCAGCTTAACCTTAGGACTATACGGCTACGAGCAGTACTTC
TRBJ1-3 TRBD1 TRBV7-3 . CASSRQGASGNTIYF TGTGCCAGCAGCCGACAGGGTGCCTCTGGAAACACCATATATTTT
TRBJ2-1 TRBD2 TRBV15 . CATSRDPGLVNEQFF TGTGCCACCAGCAGAGACCCTGGACTAGTGAATGAGCAGTTCTTC
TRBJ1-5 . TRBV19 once CASSPEGLYSNQPQHF TGTGCCAGTAGTCCCGAGGGACTTTATAGCAATCAGCCCCAGCATTTT
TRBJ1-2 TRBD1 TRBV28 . CASSQGQGNYGYTF TGTGCCAGCAGTCAGGGACAGGGTAACTATGGCTACACCTTC